The subject of this entry is one TCR beta chain. Antigen: not known. These data are taken from a study of cytomegalovirus exposure and HLA in healthy donors. At the level of the study: HLA-typed donors were the source of roughly 80 million unique TCRs held in an early data release.

Primers: 60 Vbeta forward and 13 Jbeta reverse. In the authors' methods: The count from a later analysis was about 80 million unique TCR beta chains, around 10 million of them shared. Assay: immunoSEQ multiplex PCR; the TCRdb copy retains only in-frame clones and omits some. D and trimming were read from the DNA, whereas the V and J calls and clone size are those reported in that table. The profile shows under 150,000 clones, around 85% of them singletons. Points from the study as a whole: Within the data, a cluster of highly shared sequence variants was likely a sequencing artifact.

Trimming left V 1 base short and J 7 bases short, with 5 bases between. The germline gives CDR1 SEHNR, CDR2 FQNEAQ (reference sequence). This CDR3 has 12 amino acids. The chain uses TRBV7-9 and TRBJ2-1; D is perhaps TRBD2 (5 bases). The source material was PBMCs. This sequence was found in a woman aged 25 to 45 in good health and CMV-seropositive. The CDR3 reads CASSLGLNEQFF. The CDR3 DNA reads as TGTGCCAGCAGCTTAGGACTAAATGAGCAGTTCTTC.